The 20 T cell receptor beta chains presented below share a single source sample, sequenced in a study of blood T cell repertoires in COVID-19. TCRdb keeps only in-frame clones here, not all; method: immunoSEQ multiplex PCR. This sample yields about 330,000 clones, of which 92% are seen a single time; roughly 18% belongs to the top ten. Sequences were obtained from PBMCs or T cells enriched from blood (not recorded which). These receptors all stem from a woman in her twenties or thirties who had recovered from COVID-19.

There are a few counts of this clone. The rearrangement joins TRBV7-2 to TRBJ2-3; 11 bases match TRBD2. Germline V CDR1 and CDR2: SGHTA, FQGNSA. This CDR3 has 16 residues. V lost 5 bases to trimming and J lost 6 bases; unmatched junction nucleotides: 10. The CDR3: CASSMNLAGGADTQYF. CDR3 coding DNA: TGTGCCAGCAGCATGAACCTAGCGGGGGGCGCGGATACGCAGTATTTT.

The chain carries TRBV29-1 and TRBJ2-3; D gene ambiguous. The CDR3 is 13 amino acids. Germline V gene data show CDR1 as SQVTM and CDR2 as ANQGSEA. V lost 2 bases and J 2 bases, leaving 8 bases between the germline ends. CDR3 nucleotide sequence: TGCAGCGTTGAAATAGGAGCCACAGATACGCAGTATTTT. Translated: CSVEIGATDTQYF.

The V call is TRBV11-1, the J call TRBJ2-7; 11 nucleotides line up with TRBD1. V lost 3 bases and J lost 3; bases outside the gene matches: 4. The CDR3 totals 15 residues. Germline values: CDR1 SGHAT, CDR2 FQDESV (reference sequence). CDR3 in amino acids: CASSFTGTGGYEQYF. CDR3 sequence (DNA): TGTGCCAGCAGCTTTACCGGGACAGGGGGCTACGAGCAGTACTTC.

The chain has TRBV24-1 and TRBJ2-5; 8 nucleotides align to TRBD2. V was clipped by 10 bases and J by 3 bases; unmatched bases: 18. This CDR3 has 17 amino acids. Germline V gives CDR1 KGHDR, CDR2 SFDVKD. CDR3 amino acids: CATGGASGWCIEETQYF. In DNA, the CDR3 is TGTGCCACGGGGGGGGCTAGCGGGTGGTGCATAGAAGAGACCCAGTACTTC.

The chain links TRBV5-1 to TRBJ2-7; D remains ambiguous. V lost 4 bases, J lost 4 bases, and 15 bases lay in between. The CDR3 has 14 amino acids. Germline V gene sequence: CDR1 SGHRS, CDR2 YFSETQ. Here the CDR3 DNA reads TGCGCCAGCAGCGATAAACGGTCTGTATACGAGCAGTACTTC. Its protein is CASSDKRSVYEQYF.

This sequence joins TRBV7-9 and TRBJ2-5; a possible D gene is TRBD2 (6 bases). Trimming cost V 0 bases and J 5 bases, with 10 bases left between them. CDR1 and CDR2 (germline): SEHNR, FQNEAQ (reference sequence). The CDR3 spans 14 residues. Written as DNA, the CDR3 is TGTGCCAGCAGCTTAGCCAGAGGGAGGGAGACCCAGTACTTC. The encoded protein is CASSLARGRETQYF.

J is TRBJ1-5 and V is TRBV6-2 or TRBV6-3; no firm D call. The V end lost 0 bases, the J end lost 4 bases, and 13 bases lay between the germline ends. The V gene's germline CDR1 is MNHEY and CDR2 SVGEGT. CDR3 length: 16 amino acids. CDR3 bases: TGTGCCAGCAGTTACTCGACGAGGGCTGGGAATCAGCCCCAGCATTTT. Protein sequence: CASSYSTRAGNQPQHF.

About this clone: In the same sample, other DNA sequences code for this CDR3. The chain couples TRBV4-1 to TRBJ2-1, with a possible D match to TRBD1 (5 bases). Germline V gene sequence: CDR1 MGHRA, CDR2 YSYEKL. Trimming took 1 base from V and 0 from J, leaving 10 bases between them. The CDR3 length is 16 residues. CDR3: CASSQVDIISYNEQFF. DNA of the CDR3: TGCGCCAGCAGCCAAGTGGACATTATCTCCTACAATGAGCAGTTCTTC.

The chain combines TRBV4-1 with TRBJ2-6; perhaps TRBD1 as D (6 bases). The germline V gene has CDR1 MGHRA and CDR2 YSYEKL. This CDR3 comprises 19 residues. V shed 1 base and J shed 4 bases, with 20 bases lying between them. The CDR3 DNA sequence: TGCGCCAGCAGCCAAGCCACCGGGACAATCGCTGTAGGGGCCAACGTCCTGACTTTC. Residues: CASSQATGTIAVGANVLTF.

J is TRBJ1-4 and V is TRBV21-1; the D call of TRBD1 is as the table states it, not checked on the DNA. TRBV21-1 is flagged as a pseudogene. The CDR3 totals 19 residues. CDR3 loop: CASSGLQGAPRGIREKLFF. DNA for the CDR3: TGTGCCAGCAGCGGCCTACAGGGGGCGCCGCGGGGGATTCGAGAAAAACTGTTTTTT.

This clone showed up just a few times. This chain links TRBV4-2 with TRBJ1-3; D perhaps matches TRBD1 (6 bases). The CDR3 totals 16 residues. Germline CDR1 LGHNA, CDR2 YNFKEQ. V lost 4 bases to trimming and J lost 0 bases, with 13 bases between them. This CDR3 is CASSRIQGSSGNTIYF. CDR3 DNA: TGTGCCAGCAGCCGAATACAGGGCAGCTCTGGAAACACCATATATTTT.

The DNA for the CDR3 is TGTGCCAGCAGCTTAGGAGCTAGCGGGGGGCTCGGAAAGACCCAGTACTTC. As protein: CASSLGASGGLGKTQYF. The gene calls are TRBV7-2 and TRBJ2-5, with TRBD2 matching over 11 bases. After removal of 1 base from V and 6 bases from J, the junction contained 10 bases not matched to a gene. This CDR3 has 17 amino acids. The germline V gene has CDR1 SGHTA and CDR2 FQGNSA.

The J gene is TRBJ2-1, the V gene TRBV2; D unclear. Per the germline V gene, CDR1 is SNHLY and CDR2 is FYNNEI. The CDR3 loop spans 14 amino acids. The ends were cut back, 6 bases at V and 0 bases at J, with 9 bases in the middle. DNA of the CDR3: TGTGCCAGCAGAGCGTACAACTCCTACAATGAGCAGTTCTTC. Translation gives CASRAYNSYNEQFF. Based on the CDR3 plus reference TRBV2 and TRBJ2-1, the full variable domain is EPEVTQTPSHQVTQMGQEVILRCVPISNHLYFYWYRQILGQKVEFLVSFYNNEISEKSEIFDDQFSVERPDGSNFTLKIRSTKLEDSAMYFCASRAYNSYNEQFFGPGTRLTVL.

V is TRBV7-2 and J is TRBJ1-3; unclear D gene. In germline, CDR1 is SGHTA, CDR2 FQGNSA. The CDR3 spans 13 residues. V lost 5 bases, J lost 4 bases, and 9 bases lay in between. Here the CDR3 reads CASSAQQGNTIYF. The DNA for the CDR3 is TGTGCCAGCAGCGCCCAACAGGGAAACACCATATATTTT.

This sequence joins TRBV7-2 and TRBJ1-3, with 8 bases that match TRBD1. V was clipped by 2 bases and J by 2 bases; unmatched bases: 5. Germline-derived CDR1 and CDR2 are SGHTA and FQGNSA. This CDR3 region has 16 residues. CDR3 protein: CASSLLTGGAGNTIYF. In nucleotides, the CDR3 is TGTGCCAGCAGCTTATTAACAGGGGGTGCTGGAAACACCATATATTTT.

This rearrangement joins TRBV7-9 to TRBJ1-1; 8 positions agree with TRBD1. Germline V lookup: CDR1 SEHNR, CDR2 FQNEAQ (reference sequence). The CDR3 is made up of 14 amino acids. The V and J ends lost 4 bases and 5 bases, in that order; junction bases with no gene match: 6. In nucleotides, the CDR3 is TGTGCCAGCAGCTCACAGGGGGTGGGGACTGAAGCTTTCTTT. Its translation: CASSSQGVGTEAFF.

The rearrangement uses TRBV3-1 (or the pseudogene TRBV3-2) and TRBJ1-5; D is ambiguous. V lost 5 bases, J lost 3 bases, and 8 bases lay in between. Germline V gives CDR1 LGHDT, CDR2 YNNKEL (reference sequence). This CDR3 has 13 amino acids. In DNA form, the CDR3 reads TGTGCCAGCAGCTCGGGTGACAATCAGCCCCAGCATTTT. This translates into CASSSGDNQPQHF.

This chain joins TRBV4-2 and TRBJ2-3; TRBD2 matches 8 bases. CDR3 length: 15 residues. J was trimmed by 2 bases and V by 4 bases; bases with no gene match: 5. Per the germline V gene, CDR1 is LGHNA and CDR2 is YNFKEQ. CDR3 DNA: TGTGCCAGCAGCCGAGCGGGGGTTACCACAGATACGCAGTATTTT. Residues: CASSRAGVTTDTQYF.

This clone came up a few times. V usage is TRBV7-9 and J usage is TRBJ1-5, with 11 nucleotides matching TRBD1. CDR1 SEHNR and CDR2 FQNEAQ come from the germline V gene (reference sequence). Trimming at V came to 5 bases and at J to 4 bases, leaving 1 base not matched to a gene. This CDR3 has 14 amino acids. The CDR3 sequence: CASSGTGGNQPQHF. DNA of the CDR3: TGTGCCAGCAGCGGGACAGGGGGGAATCAGCCCCAGCATTTT.

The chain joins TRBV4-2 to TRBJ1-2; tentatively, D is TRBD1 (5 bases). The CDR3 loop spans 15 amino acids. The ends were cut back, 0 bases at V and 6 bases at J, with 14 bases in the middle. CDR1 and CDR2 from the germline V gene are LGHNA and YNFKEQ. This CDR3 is CASSQDPREEHGYTF. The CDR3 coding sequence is TGTGCCAGCAGCCAAGATCCCAGGGAGGAGCATGGCTACACCTTC.